The 9 T cell receptor beta chains presented below share a single source sample, sequenced in a study of vaccination and CD4 T cells after COVID-19. No antigen has been identified for these receptors. Documented treatment: approximately 11-day PBMC culture with coronavirus spike peptide pools or control peptides (ViraFEST assay). Sequencing of DNA taken from cultured CD4+ T cells relied on the Oncomine TCR Beta short-read assay. TCRdb re-derived calls from the PCR reads in MiXCR, one entry per CDR3 protein. Among 15,000 to 20,000 distinct CDR3 sequences, around 29% were seen once, and the ten largest hold around a sixth. Sequencing used cultured CD4+ T cells from blood. The receptors here all came from a human donor with COVID-19.

The CDR3 loop is CSASGGTGNTIYF. CDR3 DNA: TGCAGTGCTTCAGGGGGGACTGGAAACACCATATATTTT. The chain carries TRBV20-1 and TRBJ1-3; 7 bases agree with TRBD1. V lost 5 bases and J lost 2; bases outside the gene matches: 3. Germline CDR1 reads DFQATT; CDR2 reads SNEGSKA (reference sequence). There are 13 residues in the CDR3.

This clonotype has just a few counts. The chain links TRBV20-1 to TRBJ2-1, with D possibly being TRBD2 (5 bases). The CDR3 runs to 12 residues. The V gene's germline CDR1 is DFQATT and CDR2 SNEGSKA (reference sequence). Deletions cut 5 bases from V and 3 bases from J, with 8 bases between. CDR3 in amino acids: CSAPGIYNEQFF. As DNA, the CDR3 is TGCAGTGCTCCCGGGATCTACAATGAGCAGTTCTTC.

The rearrangement links TRBV6-1 to TRBJ2-2; D gene ambiguous. The germline V gene has CDR1 MNHNS and CDR2 SASEGT. The CDR3 consists of 12 residues. Trimming took off 5 bases at V and 7 bases at J, with 8 bases between the two ends. The CDR3 region is CASSPTSGELFF. CDR3 DNA: TGTGCCAGCAGTCCCACAAGCGGGGAGCTGTTTTTT.

J is TRBJ2-2 and V is TRBV5-1; 7 nucleotides line up with TRBD2. CDR1 is SGHRS and CDR2 is YFSETQ in the germline V gene. This CDR3 is built from 15 residues. V lost 0 bases to trimming and J lost 4 bases; unmatched junction nucleotides: 3. The CDR3 region is CASSLVRGSTGELFF. CDR3 nucleotide sequence: TGCGCCAGCAGCTTGGTGCGGGGGAGCACCGGGGAGCTGTTTTTT.

The chain recombines TRBV11-2 with TRBJ2-7; 11 positions match TRBD2. The CDR3 is 16 residues long. V was pared by 5 bases and J by 12 bases, with 18 bases of the junction left unmatched. Germline CDR1 and CDR2: SGHAT and FQNNGV. CDR3 region: CASSPLPSGTSGQGYF. The CDR3 DNA sequence: TGTGCCAGCAGCCCCCTTCCCTCCGGGACTAGCGGCCAGGGGTACTTC.

This clonotype was counted a few times. The V and J genes are TRBV2 and TRBJ2-7; tentative D call: TRBD2 (6 bases). Germline-derived CDR1 and CDR2 are SNHLY and FYNNEI. CDR3 length equals 13 residues. The V gene lost 4 bases and the J gene lost 7 bases, with 14 bases spanning the gap. CDR3 DNA sequence: TGTGCCAGCAGTGCCCCGGCGGGGTGGGAGCAGTACTTC. Its translation: CASSAPAGWEQYF.

The gene calls are TRBV20-1 and TRBJ2-2, with a weak D call TRBD2 (6 bases). The V gene's germline CDR1 is DFQATT and CDR2 SNEGSKA (reference sequence). The CDR3 consists of 12 residues. In nucleotides, the CDR3 is TGCAGCGGGGGAGAGAACACCGGGGAGCTGTTTTTT. Translating it yields CSGGENTGELFF.

There are a few counts of this clonotype. J is TRBJ2-7 and V is TRBV7-2; 7 bases are shared with TRBD1. The CDR3 has 13 residues. CDR1 and CDR2 from the germline V gene are SGHTA and FQGNSA. Trimming at V came to 7 bases and at J to 2 bases, leaving 5 bases not matched to a gene. CDR3 residues: CASNRDRAYEQYF. The CDR3 DNA is TGTGCCAGCAACCGCGACAGGGCCTACGAGCAGTACTTC.

A few counts support this clonotype. The J gene is TRBJ2-3, the V gene TRBV20-1, with D tentatively TRBD2 (6 bases). Germline V gene sequence: CDR1 DFQATT, CDR2 SNEGSKA (reference sequence). CDR3 length: 14 residues. V lost 3 bases to trimming and J lost 4 bases, with 14 bases between them. The CDR3 DNA reads TGCAGTGCTAGTCGGCTAGCGAAATCAGATACGCAGTATTTT. Translation: CSASRLAKSDTQYF.